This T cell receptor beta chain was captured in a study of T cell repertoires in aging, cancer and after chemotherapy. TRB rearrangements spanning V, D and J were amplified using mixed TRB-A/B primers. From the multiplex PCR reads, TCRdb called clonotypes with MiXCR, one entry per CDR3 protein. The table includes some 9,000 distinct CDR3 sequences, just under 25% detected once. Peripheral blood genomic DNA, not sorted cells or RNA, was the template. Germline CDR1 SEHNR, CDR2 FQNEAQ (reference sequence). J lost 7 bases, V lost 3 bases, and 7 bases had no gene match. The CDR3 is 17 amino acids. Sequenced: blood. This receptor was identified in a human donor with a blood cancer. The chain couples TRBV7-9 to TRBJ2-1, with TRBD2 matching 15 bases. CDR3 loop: CASSFGGLAGGMNEQFF. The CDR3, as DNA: TGTGCCAGCAGCTTTGGGGGACTAGCGGGGGGCATGAATGAGCAGTTCTTC. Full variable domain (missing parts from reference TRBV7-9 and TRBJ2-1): DTGVSQNPRHKITKRGQNVTFRCDPISEHNRLYWYRQTLGQGPEFLTYFQNEAQLEKSRLLSDRFSAERPKGSFSTLEIQRTEQGDSAMYLCASSFGGLAGGMNEQFFGPGTRLTVL.